These T cell receptor beta chains were read from a single sample in a study of T cell responses to AZD1222 COVID-19 vaccine. Clones were read by immunoSEQ multiplex PCR, and TCRdb kept only the in-frame ones, dropping some. The sample lists about 110,000 clones, roughly 89% occurring once. The sample consisted of peripheral blood, taken 28 days after the second AZD1222 dose. Receptors were obtained from an adult who received the AZD1222 COVID-19 vaccine. CDR3s include the opening cysteine and the closing phenylalanine or tryptophan. D genes are given only for firm matches. Some rows have no size entry. The others give once, few or many, or a class for an expanded clone.

>.|.|TRBV6-1|TRBJ2-5
TGTGCCAGCAGTGAAGCAGGACCCTGGGTACAACAAGAGACCCAGTACTTC
CASSEAGPWVQQETQYF
>.|.|TRBV11-3|TRBJ2-6
TGTGCCAGCAGTTTATCTTTCGACAGCGCAAGCTCTGGGGCCAACGTCCTGACTTTC
CASSLSFDSASSGANVLTF
>.|.|TRBV27|TRBJ2-2
TGTGCCAGCACGACTAGATACACCGGGGAGCTGTTTTTT
CASTTRYTGELFF
>.|.|TRBV9|TRBJ2-5
TGTGCCAGCAGCCCCTGGGGGCAAGAGACCCAGTACTTC
CASSPWGQETQYF
>once|.|TRBV24-1|TRBJ1-4
TGTGCCACCAGTGATGCCGATGGGGCAACTAATGAAAAACTGTTTTTT
CATSDADGATNEKLFF
>.|.|TRBV4-3|TRBJ1-4
TGCGCCAGCAGCCAAGAAACTAATGAAAAACTGTTTTTT
CASSQETNEKLFF
>.|TRBD1|TRBV18|TRBJ2-5
TGTGCCAGCTCCCCCAGGGGGCGAGAGACCCAGTACTTC
CASSPRGRETQYF
>once|.|TRBV9|TRBJ2-3
TGTGCCAGCAGCTCCGACAGGACTAGCACAGATACGCAGTATTTT
CASSSDRTSTDTQYF
>once|.|TRBV5-1|TRBJ2-5
TGCGCCAGCAGCCCAACGGTGGGCTCGTACCAAGAGACCCAGTACTTC
CASSPTVGSYQETQYF
>.|.|TRBV3-1/TRBV3-2|TRBJ1-1
TGTGCCAGCAGCCCAGGGTGGGGGCTGGGCACTGAAGCTTTCTTT
CASSPGWGLGTEAFF
>.|.|TRBV6-5|TRBJ2-1
TGTGCCAGCAGTTACTCGACGAGGAGAGATGAGCAGTTCTTC
CASSYSTRRDEQFF
>.|TRBD2|TRBV6-2/TRBV6-3|TRBJ2-3
TGTGCCAGCAGTTACTCGACTAGCGGGGCAGCAGATACGCAGTATTTT
CASSYSTSGAADTQYF
>.|.|TRBV28|TRBJ1-3
TGTGCCTCTGGGGGCGGTGACACCATATATTTT
CASGGGDTIYF
>.|TRBD2|TRBV4-3|TRBJ2-1
TGCGCCAGCAGCCCAGAGGCTAGCGGGGTCGGTGAGCAGTTCTTC
CASSPEASGVGEQFF
>once|.|TRBV5-5|TRBJ1-2
TGTGCCAGCAGCTTGGGTCCGGGAGCTAACTATGGCTACACCTTC
CASSLGPGANYGYTF
>once|TRBD1|TRBV9|TRBJ1-2
TGTGCCAGCAGCGCCTCGACAGGGAGGAATGGCTACACCTTC
CASSASTGRNGYTF
>.|TRBD2|TRBV5-4|TRBJ2-3
TGTGCCAGCAGCATGGGACTAGCGGGGGCCGCGGGGACAGATACGCAGTATTTT
CASSMGLAGAAGTDTQYF
>once|.|TRBV4-1|TRBJ1-2
TGCGCCAGCAGCAGGGGCCATAACTATGGCTACACCTTC
CASSRGHNYGYTF
>.|.|TRBV12-1|TRBJ1-1
TGTGCCAGCAGCTTTGAACGGGGAATACACACTGAAGCTTTCTTT
CASSFERGIHTEAFF
>.|TRBD1|TRBV3-1/TRBV3-2|TRBJ1-2
TGTGCCAGCAGCCAGGGGACAGGGCGTGGCTACACCTTC
CASSQGTGRGYTF
>.|.|TRBV7-8|TRBJ2-1
TGTGCCAGCAGCTTAGCGCTTCAGGGTTATGAGCAGTTCTTC
CASSLALQGYEQFF
>.|TRBD1|TRBV24-1|TRBJ1-5
TGTGCCACCAGTGATGCCGACAGGGGGGCCAGCAATCAGCCCCAGCATTTT
CATSDADRGASNQPQHF
>.|.|TRBV11-2|TRBJ2-7
TGTGCCAGCAGCTTCGGGACACTGGGCAGGAGCGAGCAGTACTTC
CASSFGTLGRSEQYF
>.|TRBD1|TRBV10-3|TRBJ2-7
TGTGCCATCAAAAGTCCGGGACAGGGCTCCTACGAGCAGTACTTC
CAIKSPGQGSYEQYF
>once|.|TRBV15|TRBJ2-6
TGTGCCACCAGCAGAGAGGGTAACTCTGGGGCCAACGTCCTGACTTTC
CATSREGNSGANVLTF
>.|TRBD1|TRBV6-6|TRBJ2-3
TGTGCCAGCAGCCGACGACAGGGGGAGAGCACAGATACGCAGTATTTT
CASSRRQGESTDTQYF
>once|TRBD1|TRBV10-3|TRBJ1-4
TGTGCCATCAGTGAGCCGGGGACAGGGGTTGAAAAACTGTTTTTT
CAISEPGTGVEKLFF
>once|TRBD1|TRBV7-8|TRBJ1-5
TGTGCCAGCAGCTTGGGCAGGGGGCCCGAGCAGCCCCAGCATTTT
CASSLGRGPEQPQHF
>.|.|TRBV7-9|TRBJ2-7
TGTGCCAGCAGCTTAGAGGGACTGACTGACGAGCAGTACTTC
CASSLEGLTDEQYF
>.|TRBD1|TRBV19|TRBJ2-5
TGTGCAGTGGGGGACAGGGGTGGGGAGACCCAGTACTTC
CAVGDRGGETQYF